A selection of T cell receptor beta chains follows, all from one sample in a study of cytomegalovirus exposure and HLA in healthy donors. Clones were sequenced by immunoSEQ multiplex PCR, and TCRdb holds only the in-frame ones, with some missing. The data hold about 110,000 clones, with roughly 80% observed a single time. What was sequenced was PBMCs. These receptors were collected from a man in his forties in good health and CMV-seronegative. Each CDR3 is given with its conserved first and last residue. A D gene is named only where the DNA matches it firmly.

d_gene: -
j_gene: TRBJ1-6
v_gene: TRBV6-6
CDR3nt: TGTGCCAGCAGTTACTCTCGGGGGGGGTCCCTCCACTTT
CDR3aa: CASSYSRGGSLHF

d_gene: TRBD1
j_gene: TRBJ1-4
v_gene: TRBV10-3
CDR3nt: TGTGCCATCAGTGAAGGGACAGCAAATGAAAAACTGTTTTTT
CDR3aa: CAISEGTANEKLFF

d_gene: -
j_gene: TRBJ2-1
v_gene: TRBV4-1
CDR3nt: TGCGCCAGCAGGGGGGGGCCCTACAATGAGCAGTTCTTC
CDR3aa: CASRGGPYNEQFF

d_gene: -
j_gene: TRBJ2-5
v_gene: TRBV19
CDR3nt: TGTGCCAGTGAGGTGGGGGGACAAGAGACCCAGTACTTC
CDR3aa: CASEVGGQETQYF

d_gene: -
j_gene: TRBJ1-1
v_gene: TRBV5-6
CDR3nt: TGTGCCAGCAGCTGGGGCAGTGAAGCTTTCTTT
CDR3aa: CASSWGSEAFF

d_gene: -
j_gene: TRBJ2-5
v_gene: TRBV4-1
CDR3nt: TGCGCCACCGGGTCAGCCGAGACCCAGTACTTC
CDR3aa: CATGSAETQYF

d_gene: TRBD1
j_gene: TRBJ1-1
v_gene: TRBV16
CDR3nt: TGTGCCAGCAGCCAATCGATGGGGACAGGGGGCTACACTGAAGCTTTCTTT
CDR3aa: CASSQSMGTGGYTEAFF

d_gene: -
j_gene: TRBJ2-1
v_gene: TRBV6-6
CDR3nt: TGTGCCAGCAGCCCATTACCTGACAGTAGCAATGAGCAGTTCTTC
CDR3aa: CASSPLPDSSNEQFF

d_gene: TRBD2
j_gene: TRBJ2-7
v_gene: TRBV4-2
CDR3nt: TGTGCCAGCAGCCTAAGACTAGCGGGGAGAAACGAGCAGTACTTC
CDR3aa: CASSLRLAGRNEQYF

d_gene: -
j_gene: TRBJ1-1
v_gene: TRBV18
CDR3nt: TGTGCCAGCTCACCAACAACCCGGGGCACTGAAGCTTTCTTT
CDR3aa: CASSPTTRGTEAFF

d_gene: -
j_gene: TRBJ2-5
v_gene: TRBV5-1
CDR3nt: TGCGCCAGCAGCTTGGTTGGGGAGGAGACCCAGTACTTC
CDR3aa: CASSLVGEETQYF

d_gene: -
j_gene: TRBJ1-5
v_gene: TRBV7-2
CDR3nt: TGTGCCAGCAGCTTAGACACAGCTAGCAATCAGCCCCAGCATTTT
CDR3aa: CASSLDTASNQPQHF

d_gene: -
j_gene: TRBJ2-3
v_gene: TRBV5-1
CDR3nt: TGCGCCAGCAGCTCGGACGGGACTCCTAGCACAGATACGCAGTATTTT
CDR3aa: CASSSDGTPSTDTQYF

d_gene: -
j_gene: TRBJ1-4
v_gene: TRBV2
CDR3nt: TGTGCCAGCAGGCCCGGGACAACCGAAAAAAGGGTGTTTTTT
CDR3aa: CASRPGTTEKRVFF

d_gene: TRBD1
j_gene: TRBJ1-1
v_gene: TRBV5-1
CDR3nt: TGCGCCAGCAGCTTCAGGGGACAGGGGAACACTGAAGCTTTCTTT
CDR3aa: CASSFRGQGNTEAFF

d_gene: -
j_gene: TRBJ2-3
v_gene: TRBV5-1
CDR3nt: TGCGCCAGCAGCGGCCGGGAACCCACAGATACGCAGTATTTT
CDR3aa: CASSGREPTDTQYF